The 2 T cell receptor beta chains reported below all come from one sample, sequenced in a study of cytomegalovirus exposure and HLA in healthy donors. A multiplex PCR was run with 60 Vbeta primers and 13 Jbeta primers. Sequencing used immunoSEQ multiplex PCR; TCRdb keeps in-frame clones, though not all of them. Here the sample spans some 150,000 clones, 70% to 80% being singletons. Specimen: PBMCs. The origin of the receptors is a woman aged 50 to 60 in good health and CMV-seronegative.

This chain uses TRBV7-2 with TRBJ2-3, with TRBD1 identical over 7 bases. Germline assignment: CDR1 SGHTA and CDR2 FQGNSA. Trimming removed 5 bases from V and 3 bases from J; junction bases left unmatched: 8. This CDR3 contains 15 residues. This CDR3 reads CASSPTGIRTDTQYF. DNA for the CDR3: TGTGCCAGCAGCCCGACAGGGATAAGAACAGATACGCAGTATTTT.

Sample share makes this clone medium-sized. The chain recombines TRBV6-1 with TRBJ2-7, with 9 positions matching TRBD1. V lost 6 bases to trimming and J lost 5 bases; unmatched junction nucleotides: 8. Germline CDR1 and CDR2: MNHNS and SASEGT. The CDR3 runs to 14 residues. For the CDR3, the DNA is TGTGCCAGCAGGGGGGACAGGGAAATTGACGAGCAGTACTTC. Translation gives CASRGDREIDEQYF.